This T cell receptor (beta chain) stems from a study of immune evolution from preneoplasia to lung adenocarcinoma. General observations from the study: Normal lung had the highest top T cell clone frequencies.

This CDR3 comprises 12 residues. The germline V gene encodes CDR1 SEHNR and CDR2 FQNEAQ (reference sequence). Trimming pared 5 bases from V and 7 bases from J, leaving 8 bases between. In the case of this clone: The antigen is unknown.

Libraries were prepared by immunoSEQ multiplex PCR; TCRdb keeps only in-frame clonotypes and omits some of them. The table shows roughly 5,300 clones, with around three quarters occurring only once. The sequence was collected from a person aged 55-85 years with lung adenocarcinoma. This rearrangement joins TRBV7-9 to TRBJ2-2; D gene unclear. The sample was FFPE lung adenocarcinoma in situ tissue. The CDR3: CASSLMRGELFF. The CDR3 DNA is TGTGCCAGCAGCCTGATGCGCGGGGAGCTGTTTTTT. The variable domain in full, completed from reference TRBV7-9 and TRBJ2-2, reads DTGVSQNPRHKITKRGQNVTFRCDPISEHNRLYWYRQTLGQGPEFLTYFQNEAQLEKSRLLSDRFSAERPKGSFSTLEIQRTEQGDSAMYLCASSLMRGELFFGEGSRLTVL.